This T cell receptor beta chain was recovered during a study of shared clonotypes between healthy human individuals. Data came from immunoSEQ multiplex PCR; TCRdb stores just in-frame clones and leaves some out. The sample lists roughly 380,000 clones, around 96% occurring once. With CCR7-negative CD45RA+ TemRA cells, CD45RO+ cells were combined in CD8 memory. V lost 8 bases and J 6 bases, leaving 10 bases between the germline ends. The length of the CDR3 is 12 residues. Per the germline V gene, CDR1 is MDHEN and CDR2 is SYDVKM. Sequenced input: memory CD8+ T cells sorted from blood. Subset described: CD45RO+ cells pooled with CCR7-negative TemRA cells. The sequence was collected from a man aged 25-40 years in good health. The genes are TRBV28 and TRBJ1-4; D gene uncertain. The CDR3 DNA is TGTGCCAGCGGCTTGGCGTATGAAAAACTGTTTTTT. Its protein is CASGLAYEKLFF.